This T cell receptor (beta chain) was sequenced during a study of T cell responses to AZD1222 COVID-19 vaccine. Study-level points and caveats: Unmutated variant regions are reportedly targeted by nearly half of spike-specific TCRs. Vaccine-related CD4 TCRs covered spike, predominating at 160-218 and 743-854. Donors in the cohort were predominantly white British and more often female, and clonal diversity was possibly underestimated. Repertoire samples came only from after the peak T cell response.

Using immunoSEQ multiplex PCR, the repertoire was profiled, and TCRdb retains in-frame clones only, with some absent. The sample yields more than 110,000 clones, 80% to 95% seen once. The CDR3 spans 13 residues. Per germline, CDR1 SGHVS and CDR2 FQNEAQ. The V and J ends lost 3 bases and 7 bases respectively, with 12 bases between them. As concerns this clone: The antigen is undetermined.

The receptor was isolated from an adult in good health. The V call is TRBV7-8, the J call TRBJ1-2; D not resolved. This sample comprised peripheral blood, obtained on day 0 of AZD1222 vaccination. The CDR3 coding sequence is TGTGCCAGCAGCTTTCGGGGTGCGGGTGGCTACACCTTC. Its protein product is CASSFRGAGGYTF. The complete variable domain, with remaining parts taken from reference TRBV7-8 and TRBJ1-2, reads GAGVSQSPRYKVAKRGQDVALRCDPISGHVSLFWYQQALGQGPEFLTYFQNEAQLDKSGLPSDRFFAERPEGSVSTLKIQRTQQEDSAVYLCASSFRGAGGYTFGSGTRLTVV.